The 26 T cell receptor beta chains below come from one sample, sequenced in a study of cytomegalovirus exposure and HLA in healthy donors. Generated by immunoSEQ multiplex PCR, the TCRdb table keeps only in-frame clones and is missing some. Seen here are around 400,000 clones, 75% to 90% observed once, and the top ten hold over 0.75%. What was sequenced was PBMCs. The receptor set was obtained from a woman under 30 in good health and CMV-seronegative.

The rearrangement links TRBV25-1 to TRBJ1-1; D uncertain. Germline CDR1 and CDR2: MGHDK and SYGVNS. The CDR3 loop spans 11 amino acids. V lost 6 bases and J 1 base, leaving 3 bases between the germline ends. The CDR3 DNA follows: TGTGCCAGCAGAGCGAACACTGAAGCTTTCTTT. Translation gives CASRANTEAFF.

CDR3 loop: CSATGTGTF. DNA of the CDR3: TGCAGTGCTACCGGGACAGGAACCTTC. The rearrangement links TRBV20-1 to TRBJ1-2, with 8 bases fitting TRBD1. Germline lookup yields CDR1 DFQATT and CDR2 SNEGSKA (reference sequence). Trimming took 4 bases from V and 14 from J; bases not matched to a gene: 3. The CDR3 is made up of 9 amino acids.

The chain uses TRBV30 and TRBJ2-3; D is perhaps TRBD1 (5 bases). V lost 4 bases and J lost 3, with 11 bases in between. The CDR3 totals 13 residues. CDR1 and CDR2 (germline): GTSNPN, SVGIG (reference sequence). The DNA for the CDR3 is TGTGCCTGGAACCTGAAGGGGACAGATACGCAGTATTTT. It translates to CAWNLKGTDTQYF.

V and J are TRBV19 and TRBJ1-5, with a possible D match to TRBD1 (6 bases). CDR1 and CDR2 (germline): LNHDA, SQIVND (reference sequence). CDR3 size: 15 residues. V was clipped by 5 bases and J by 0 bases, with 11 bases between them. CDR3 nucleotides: TGTGCCAGTAGTGGACAGACCCCTAGCAATCAGCCCCAGCATTTT. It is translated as CASSGQTPSNQPQHF.

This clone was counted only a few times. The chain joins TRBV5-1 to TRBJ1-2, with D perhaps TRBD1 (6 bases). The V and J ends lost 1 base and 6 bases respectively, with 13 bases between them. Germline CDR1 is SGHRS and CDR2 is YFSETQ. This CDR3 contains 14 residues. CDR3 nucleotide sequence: TGCGCCAGCAGCTTGTTGGGCAGGGGAGATGGCTACACCTTC. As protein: CASSLLGRGDGYTF.

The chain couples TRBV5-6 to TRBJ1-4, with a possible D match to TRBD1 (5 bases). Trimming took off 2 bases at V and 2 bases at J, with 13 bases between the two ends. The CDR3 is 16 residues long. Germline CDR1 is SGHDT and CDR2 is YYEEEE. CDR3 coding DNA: TGTGCCAGCAGCTTCAGGGCAGGGTTCACTAATGAAAAACTGTTTTTT. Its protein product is CASSFRAGFTNEKLFF.

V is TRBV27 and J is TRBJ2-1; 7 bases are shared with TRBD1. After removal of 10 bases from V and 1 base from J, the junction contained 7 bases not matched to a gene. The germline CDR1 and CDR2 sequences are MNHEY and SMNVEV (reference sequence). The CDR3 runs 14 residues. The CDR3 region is CATRQGWSYNEQFF. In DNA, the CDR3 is TGTGCCACCAGACAGGGTTGGTCCTACAATGAGCAGTTCTTC.

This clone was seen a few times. The CDR3 sequence: CASSLGLQGSAYEQYF. CDR3 DNA: TGTGCCAGCAGTTTGGGCCTTCAGGGCTCGGCCTACGAGCAGTACTTC. The chain joins TRBV28 to TRBJ2-7, with a possible D match to TRBD1 (5 bases). CDR1 is MDHEN and CDR2 is SYDVKM in the germline V gene. The V gene lost 3 bases and the J gene lost 2 bases, with 17 bases spanning the gap. This CDR3 comprises 16 residues.

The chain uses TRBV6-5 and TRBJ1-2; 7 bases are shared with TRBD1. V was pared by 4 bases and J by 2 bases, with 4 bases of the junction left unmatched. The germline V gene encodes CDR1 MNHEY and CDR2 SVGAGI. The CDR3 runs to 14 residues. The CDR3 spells CASSLMTGNYGYTF. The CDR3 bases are TGTGCCAGCAGTTTAATGACAGGGAACTATGGCTACACCTTC.

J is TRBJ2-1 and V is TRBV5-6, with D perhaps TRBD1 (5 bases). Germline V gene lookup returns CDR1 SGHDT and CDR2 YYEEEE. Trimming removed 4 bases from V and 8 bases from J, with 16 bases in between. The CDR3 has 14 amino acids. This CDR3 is CASSLAGRVDEQFF. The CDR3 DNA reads TGTGCCAGCAGCCTGGCCGGCAGGGTGGATGAGCAGTTCTTC.

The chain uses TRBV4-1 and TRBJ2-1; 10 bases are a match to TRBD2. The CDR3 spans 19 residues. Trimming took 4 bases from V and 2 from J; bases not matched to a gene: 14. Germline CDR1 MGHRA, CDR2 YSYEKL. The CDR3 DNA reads TGCGCCAGCAGCCGGGCTAGCGGGGGCCCAACTGCCCCCTACAATGAGCAGTTCTTC. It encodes CASSRASGGPTAPYNEQFF.

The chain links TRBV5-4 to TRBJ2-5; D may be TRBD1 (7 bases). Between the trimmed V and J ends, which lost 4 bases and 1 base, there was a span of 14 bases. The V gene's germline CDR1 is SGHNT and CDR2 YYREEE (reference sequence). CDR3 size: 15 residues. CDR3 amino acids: CASSGGTASQETQYF. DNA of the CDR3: TGTGCCAGCAGCGGGGGGACAGCCTCCCAAGAGACCCAGTACTTC. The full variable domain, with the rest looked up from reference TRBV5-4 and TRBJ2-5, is ETGVTQSPTHLIKTRGQQVTLRCSSQSGHNTVSWYQQALGQGPQFIFQYYREEENGRGNFPPRFSGLQFPNYSSELNVNALELDDSALYLCASSGGTASQETQYFGPGTRLLVL.

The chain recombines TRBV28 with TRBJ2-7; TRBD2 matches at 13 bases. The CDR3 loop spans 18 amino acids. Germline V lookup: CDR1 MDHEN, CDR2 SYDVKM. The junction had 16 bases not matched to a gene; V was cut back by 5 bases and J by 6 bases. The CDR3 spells CASSHSPGLAGNAGEQYF. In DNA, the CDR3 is TGTGCCAGCAGTCACTCCCCGGGACTAGCGGGAAACGCTGGCGAGCAGTACTTC.

CDR3 bases: TGTGCCAGCAGCCCTCCGGAGGGACGGATCTATGGCTACACCTTC. It encodes CASSPPEGRIYGYTF. The chain couples TRBV11-2 to TRBJ1-2, with a possible D match to TRBD1 (5 bases). Trimming pared 5 bases from V and 4 bases from J, leaving 17 bases between. The CDR3 is 15 amino acids. Germline V lookup: CDR1 SGHAT, CDR2 FQNNGV.

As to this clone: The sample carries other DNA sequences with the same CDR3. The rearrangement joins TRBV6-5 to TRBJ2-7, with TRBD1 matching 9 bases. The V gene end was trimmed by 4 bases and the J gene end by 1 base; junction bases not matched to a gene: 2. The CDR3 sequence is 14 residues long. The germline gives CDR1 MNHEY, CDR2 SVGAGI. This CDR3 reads CASSWGQGSYEQYF. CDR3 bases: TGTGCCAGCAGTTGGGGACAGGGATCCTACGAGCAGTACTTC.

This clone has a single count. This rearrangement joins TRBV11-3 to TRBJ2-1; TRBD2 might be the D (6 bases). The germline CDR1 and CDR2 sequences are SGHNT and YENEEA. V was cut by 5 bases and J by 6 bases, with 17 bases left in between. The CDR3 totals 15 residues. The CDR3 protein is CASSETRILRNEQFF. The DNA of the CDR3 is TGTGCCAGCAGCGAGACTAGAATCCTACGCAATGAGCAGTTCTTC.

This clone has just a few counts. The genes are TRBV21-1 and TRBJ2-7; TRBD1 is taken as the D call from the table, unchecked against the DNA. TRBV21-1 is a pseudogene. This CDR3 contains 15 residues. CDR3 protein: CASTSPGQGRHEQYF. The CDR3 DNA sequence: TGTGCCAGCACCAGCCCCGGACAGGGGCGGCACGAGCAGTACTTC.

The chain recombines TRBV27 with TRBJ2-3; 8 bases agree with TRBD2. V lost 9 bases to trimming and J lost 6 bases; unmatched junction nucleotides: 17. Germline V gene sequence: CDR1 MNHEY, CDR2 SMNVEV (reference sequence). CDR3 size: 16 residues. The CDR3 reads CASRDRTSTTGDTQYF. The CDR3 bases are TGTGCCAGTAGAGACCGGACTAGCACTACTGGGGATACGCAGTATTTT.

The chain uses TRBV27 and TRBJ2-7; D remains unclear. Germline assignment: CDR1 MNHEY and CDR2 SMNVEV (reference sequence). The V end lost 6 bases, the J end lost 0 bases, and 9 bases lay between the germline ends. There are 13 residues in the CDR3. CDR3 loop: CASRGVSSYEQYF. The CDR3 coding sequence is TGTGCCAGCAGAGGAGTAAGCTCCTACGAGCAGTACTTC.

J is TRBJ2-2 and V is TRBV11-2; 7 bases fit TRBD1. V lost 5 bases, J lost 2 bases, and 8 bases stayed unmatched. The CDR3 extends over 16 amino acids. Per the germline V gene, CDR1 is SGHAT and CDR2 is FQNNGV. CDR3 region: CASSLVGQLNTGELFF. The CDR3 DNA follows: TGTGCCAGCAGCCTGGTGGGACAGCTAAACACCGGGGAGCTGTTTTTT.

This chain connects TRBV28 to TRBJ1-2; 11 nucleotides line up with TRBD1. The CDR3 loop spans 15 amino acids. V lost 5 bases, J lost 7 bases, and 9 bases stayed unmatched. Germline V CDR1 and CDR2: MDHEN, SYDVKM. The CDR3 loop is CASSHPRDRGGGYTF. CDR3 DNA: TGTGCCAGCAGTCACCCCCGGGACAGGGGGGGTGGCTACACCTTC.

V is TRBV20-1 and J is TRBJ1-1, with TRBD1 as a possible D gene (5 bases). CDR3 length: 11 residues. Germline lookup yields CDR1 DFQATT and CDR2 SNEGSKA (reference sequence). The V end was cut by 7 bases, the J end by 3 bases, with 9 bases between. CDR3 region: CSGRRDTEAFF. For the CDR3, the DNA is TGCAGTGGTCGCAGGGACACTGAAGCTTTCTTT.

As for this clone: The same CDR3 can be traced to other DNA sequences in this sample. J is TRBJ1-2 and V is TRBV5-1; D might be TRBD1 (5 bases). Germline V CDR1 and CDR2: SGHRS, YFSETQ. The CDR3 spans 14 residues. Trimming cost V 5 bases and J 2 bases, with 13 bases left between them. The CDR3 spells CASSPGTANYGYTF. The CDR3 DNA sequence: TGCGCCAGCAGTCCCGGGACTGCGAACTATGGCTACACCTTC.

This CDR3 is CASSSGTSLAEQYF. CDR3 sequence (DNA): TGTGCCAGCAGCTCCGGGACTTCCTTGGCCGAGCAGTACTTC. The chain is built from TRBV7-9 and TRBJ2-7, with a tentative D call TRBD2 (6 bases). CDR3 size: 14 residues. The V end was cut by 4 bases, the J end by 6 bases, with 16 bases between. Germline CDR1 and CDR2: SEHNR and FQNEAQ (reference sequence).

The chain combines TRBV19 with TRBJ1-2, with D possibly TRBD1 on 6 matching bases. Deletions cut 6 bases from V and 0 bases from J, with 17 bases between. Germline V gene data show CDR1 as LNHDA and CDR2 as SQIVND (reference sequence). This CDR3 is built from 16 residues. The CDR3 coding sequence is TGTGCCAGTAGACAGGGTAATGGTCCAGCTAACTATGGCTACACCTTC. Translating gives CASRQGNGPANYGYTF. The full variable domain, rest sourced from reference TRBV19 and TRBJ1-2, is DGGITQSPKYLFRKEGQNVTLSCEQNLNHDAMYWYRQDPGQGLRLIYYSQIVNDFQKGDIAEGYSVSREKKESFPLTVTSAQKNPTAFYLCASRQGNGPANYGYTFGSGTRLTVV.

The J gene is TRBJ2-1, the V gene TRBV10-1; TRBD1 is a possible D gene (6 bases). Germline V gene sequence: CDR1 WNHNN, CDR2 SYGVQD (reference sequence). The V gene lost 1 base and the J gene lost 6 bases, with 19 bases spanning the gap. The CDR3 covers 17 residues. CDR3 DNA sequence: TGCGCCAGCAGTGAGTGGGGCAGGCAGGGGAATGGCAATGAGCAGTTCTTC. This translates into CASSEWGRQGNGNEQFF.